This T cell receptor (beta chain) was recovered during a study of Ad26.COV2.S vaccination and SARS-CoV-2 variants. V lost 1 base to trimming and J lost 3 bases, with 19 bases between them. The CDR3 spans 18 residues. CDR1 SEHNR and CDR2 FQNEAQ come from the germline V gene (reference sequence). The assay was immunoSEQ multiplex PCR, and TCRdb's table has in-frame clones only and misses some. The sample has around 400,000 clones, roughly four fifths seen once. A single count supports this clone. Sample treatment: roughly 19 received Ad26.COV2.S at low or high dose, single or two shots; a few received placebo; per-sample allocation not given. Sampling happened 63 days after the first vaccine or placebo injection.

V and J are TRBV7-9 and TRBJ2-1; D could derive from TRBD1 or TRBD2 (5 bases each). This specimen consisted of peripheral blood, obtained in a trial of Ad26.COV2.S vaccine versus placebo. This clonotype originated in a person between 18 and 65 years old who received the Ad26.COV2.S COVID-19 vaccine or a placebo. CDR3 residues: CASSLGGYGGRLYNEQFF. In nucleotides, the CDR3 is TGTGCCAGCAGCTTAGGAGGTTATGGGGGACGACTCTACAATGAGCAGTTCTTC.